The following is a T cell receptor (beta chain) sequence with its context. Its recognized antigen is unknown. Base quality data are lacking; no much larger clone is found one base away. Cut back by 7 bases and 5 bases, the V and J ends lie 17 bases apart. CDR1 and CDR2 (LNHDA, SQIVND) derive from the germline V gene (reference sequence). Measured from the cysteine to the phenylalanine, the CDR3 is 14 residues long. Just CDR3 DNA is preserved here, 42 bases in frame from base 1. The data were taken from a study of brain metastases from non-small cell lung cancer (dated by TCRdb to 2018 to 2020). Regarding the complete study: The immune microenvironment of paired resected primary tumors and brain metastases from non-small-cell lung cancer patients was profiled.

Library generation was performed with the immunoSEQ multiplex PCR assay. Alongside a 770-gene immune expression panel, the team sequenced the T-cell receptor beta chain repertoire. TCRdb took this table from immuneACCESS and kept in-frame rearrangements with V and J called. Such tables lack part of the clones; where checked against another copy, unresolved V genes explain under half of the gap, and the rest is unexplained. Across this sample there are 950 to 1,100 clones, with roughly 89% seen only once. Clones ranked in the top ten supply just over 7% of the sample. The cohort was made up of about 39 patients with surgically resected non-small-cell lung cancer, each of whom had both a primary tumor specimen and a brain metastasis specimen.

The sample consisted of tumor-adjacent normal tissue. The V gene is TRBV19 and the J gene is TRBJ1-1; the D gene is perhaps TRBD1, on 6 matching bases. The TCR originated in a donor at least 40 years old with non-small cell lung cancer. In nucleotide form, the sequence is TGTGCCAGTACTACGGGGGCTCAAGGGACTGAAGCTTTCTTT. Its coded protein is CASTTGAQGTEAFF. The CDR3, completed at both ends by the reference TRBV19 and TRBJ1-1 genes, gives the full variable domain DGGITQSPKYLFRKEGQNVTLSCEQNLNHDAMYWYRQDPGQGLRLIYYSQIVNDFQKGDIAEGYSVSREKKESFPLTVTSAQKNPTAFYLCASTTGAQGTEAFFGQGTRLTVV.